Detailed here is one T cell receptor (beta chain). This CDR3 region has 16 residues. After removal of 4 bases from V and 5 bases from J, the junction contained 11 bases not matched to a gene. Germline V gene data show CDR1 as SGHAT and CDR2 as FQNNGV. The data stem from a study of control samples from healthy donors and cancer patients. Repertoires were generated with immunoSEQ multiplex PCR, while TCRdb's copy carries only in-frame clones and drops some. Among tens of thousands of clones listed, 93% were seen once. The specimen was PBMCs. The J gene is TRBJ2-7, the V gene TRBV11-2; TRBD2 agrees at 10 bases. The receptor was isolated from a woman between 45 and 65 years old with head and neck cancer. The DNA for the CDR3 is TGTGCCAGCAGCTCCTTAGCCCTCCTAGCGGGAGACGAGCAGTACTTC. Its translation: CASSSLALLAGDEQYF.